Below are 25 T cell receptor beta chains sequenced from a single sample in a study of early T cells in non-severe SARS-CoV-2 infection. TCRdb re-analysed the 5' RACE reads in MiXCR, keeping a single row per CDR3 protein. Of approximately 50,000 distinct CDR3 sequences detected, under 15% appear once; the ten largest clones hold 1.4%. Material for sequencing was whole blood. All receptors derive from an adult who was a healthcare worker with PCR-confirmed SARS-CoV-2 infection or an uninfected control (not recorded which).

This rearrangement joins TRBV24-1 to TRBJ1-4; D gene ambiguous. V gave up 4 bases and J gave up 10 bases, with 0 bases separating them. Germline loops: CDR1 KGHDR, CDR2 SFDVKD. The length of the CDR3 is 9 residues. The DNA for the CDR3 is TGTGCCACCAGTGAAAAACTGTTTTTT. Translating gives CATSEKLFF.

The chain carries TRBV6-2 or TRBV6-3 and TRBJ2-2, with 10 bases that match TRBD2. J lost 0 bases, V lost 5 bases, and 3 bases had no gene match. Germline V lookup: CDR1 MNHEY, CDR2 SVGEGT. This CDR3 has 16 amino acids. This CDR3 reads CASSQTSGANTGELFF. In DNA, the CDR3 is TGTGCCAGCAGTCAAACTAGCGGGGCGAACACCGGGGAGCTGTTTTTT.

The chain combines TRBV5-8 with TRBJ1-2, with unresolved D. CDR3 length: 14 amino acids. V was cut by 6 bases and J by 4 bases, with 16 bases left in between. Germline assignment: CDR1 SGHTS and CDR2 YDEGEE. For the CDR3, the DNA is TGTGCCAGCATCCCCCCCGTGGGCACCTATGGCTACACCTTC. This gives the protein CASIPPVGTYGYTF.

As DNA, the CDR3 is TGTGCCAGCAGTGGAGCGGGGGGCCCGGCAGATACGCAGTATTTT. Protein: CASSGAGGPADTQYF. The rearrangement joins TRBV5-4 to TRBJ2-3; 9 bases fit TRBD2. The J segment lost 4 bases and the V segment lost 5 bases, leaving 8 bases of the junction unmatched. The CDR3 has 15 amino acids. CDR1 is SGHNT and CDR2 is YYREEE in the germline V gene (reference sequence).

The CDR3 DNA reads TGTGCCAGCAGCTTACTGCATAACTACGAGCAGTACTTC. It yields the protein CASSLLHNYEQYF. This chain connects TRBV7-2 to TRBJ2-7; D not certain. V lost 2 bases, J lost 3 bases, and 8 bases lay in between. This CDR3 has 13 amino acids. CDR1 and CDR2 from the germline V gene are SGHTA and FQGNSA.

The table lists this clonotype with a few counts. The chain couples TRBV9 to TRBJ2-3; D ambiguous. Germline V gene data show CDR1 as SGDLS and CDR2 as YYNGEE. The ends were cut back, 2 bases at V and 4 bases at J, with 20 bases in the middle. The CDR3 sequence is 17 residues long. CDR3 DNA sequence: TGTGCCAGCAGCGTTGGGTGGAACCCCCAAGTCCCAGATACGCAGTATTTT. It is translated as CASSVGWNPQVPDTQYF.

This clonotype has only a few counts. The chain employs TRBV6-5 and TRBJ2-3, with 9 nucleotides matching TRBD2. The CDR3 runs 17 residues. The V gene's germline CDR1 is MNHEY and CDR2 SVGAGI. The trim removed 0 bases at V and 8 bases at J, leaving 12 bases unmatched. The CDR3 bases are TGTGCCAGCAGTTACTCGAGGCCCTCCGATAGCGGGGGTACGCAGTATTTT. Translated: CASSYSRPSDSGGTQYF.

This clonotype occurred many times. The V call is TRBV2, the J call TRBJ2-3; D might be TRBD1 (6 bases). V was shortened by 7 bases and J by 2 bases, with 10 bases between the two germline ends. Germline CDR1 is SNHLY and CDR2 is FYNNEI. The CDR3 is made up of 13 amino acids. The CDR3 nucleotides are TGTGCCAGCAATGGACAGTTCACAGATACGCAGTATTTT. Protein: CASNGQFTDTQYF.

Points on this clonotype: A much bigger clone sits one base away, suggesting this may be a read error. The chain recombines TRBV20-1 with TRBJ2-3, with 8 bases aligning to TRBD2. Per the germline V gene, CDR1 is DFQATT and CDR2 is SNEGSKA (reference sequence). Germline trimming cut 7 bases from V and 1 base from J; bases unmatched to any gene: 10. The CDR3 has 15 residues. The CDR3 nucleotides are TGCAGTGTCAACCCTACTAGCGGCCGCACAGATACGCAGTATTTT. It is translated as CSVNPTSGRTDTQYF.

This clonotype was counted many times. This chain uses TRBV27 with TRBJ2-1; 7 bases are a match to TRBD2. The CDR3 loop spans 15 amino acids. Germline values: CDR1 MNHEY, CDR2 SMNVEV (reference sequence). The V and J ends lost 4 bases and 2 bases, in that order; junction bases with no gene match: 5. In DNA form, the CDR3 reads TGTGCCAGCAGTTCCGCGGGGGATACCTACAATGAGCAGTTCTTC. Amino acid sequence: CASSSAGDTYNEQFF.

This chain links TRBV7-6 with TRBJ2-1; 15 positions agree with TRBD2. The CDR3 runs 17 residues. Trimming took 4 bases from V and 9 from J; bases not matched to a gene: 10. Germline loops: CDR1 SGHVS, CDR2 FNYEAQ. The CDR3 loop reads CASSSPWTSGGAVEQFF. In nucleotides, the CDR3 is TGTGCCAGCAGCTCTCCTTGGACTAGCGGGGGGGCCGTTGAGCAGTTCTTC.

The sample holds a few counts of this clonotype. The genes are TRBV15 and TRBJ2-2; no clear D. The CDR3 is 14 amino acids. Germline values: CDR1 LNHNV, CDR2 YYDKDF (reference sequence). Trimming stripped 4 bases from V and 7 bases from J, with 13 bases between. The CDR3 DNA reads as TGTGCCACCAGCATCAACCCGACTGACGGGGAGCTGTTTTTT. It codes for CATSINPTDGELFF.

The CDR3 sequence is CSARDPAGLGYEQYF. The DNA of the CDR3 is TGCAGTGCTAGAGATCCGGCAGGGCTGGGATACGAGCAGTACTTC. The rearrangement uses TRBV20-1 and TRBJ2-7; the D gene is possibly TRBD1 (5 bases). Germline V lookup: CDR1 DFQATT, CDR2 SNEGSKA (reference sequence). CDR3 length equals 15 residues. V gave up 0 bases and J gave up 4 bases, with 16 bases separating them.

This clonotype was observed a few times. The chain recombines TRBV10-1 with TRBJ2-2; D possibly corresponds to TRBD2 (6 bases). Trimming shortened V by 7 bases and J by 4 bases, and 10 bases separated the two germline ends. The CDR3 is made up of 13 amino acids. CDR1 WNHNN and CDR2 SYGVQD come from the germline V gene (reference sequence). The CDR3 bases are TGCGCCAGCACGGGACTCCTCACCGGGGAGCTGTTTTTT. Its protein is CASTGLLTGELFF.

This clonotype has a count of ten or more. The rearrangement joins TRBV20-1 to TRBJ2-1; D is possibly TRBD2 (6 bases). Between the trimmed V and J ends, which lost 3 bases and 3 bases, there was a span of 9 bases. The V gene's germline CDR1 is DFQATT and CDR2 SNEGSKA (reference sequence). This CDR3 is 13 amino acids long. CDR3 region: CSASEGGYNEQFF. CDR3 sequence (DNA): TGCAGTGCTAGCGAGGGAGGCTACAATGAGCAGTTCTTC.

In its sample, this clonotype was seen many times. The gene calls are TRBV6-4 and TRBJ1-1; D possibly corresponds to TRBD1 (5 bases). The V and J ends lost 7 bases and 3 bases respectively, with 27 bases between them. Looked up from germline, CDR1 is MRHNA and CDR2 is SNTAGT. CDR3 length equals 18 residues. CDR3 region: CASTLTSVELREDTEAFF. The CDR3 DNA reads TGTGCCAGCACCCTGACAAGTGTTGAACTCAGGGAAGACACTGAAGCTTTCTTT.

This clonotype was detected ten times or more. This chain connects TRBV11-2 to TRBJ1-1; the match to TRBD1 covers 9 bases. The germline V gene has CDR1 SGHAT and CDR2 FQNNGV. This CDR3 spans 15 amino acids. V was pared by 5 bases and J by 1 base, with 5 bases of the junction left unmatched. The CDR3 DNA reads TGTGCCAGCAGCCTCGGGACAGGGCAGAACACTGAAGCTTTCTTT. As protein: CASSLGTGQNTEAFF.

This clonotype has at least ten counts. The J gene is TRBJ2-5, the V gene TRBV7-6; 12 bases are a match to TRBD2. The CDR3 consists of 16 residues. Trimming cost V 1 base and J 6 bases; bases outside gene matches: 6. Germline CDR1 SGHVS, CDR2 FNYEAQ. The CDR3 loop is CASSLGALAGGQTQYF. The CDR3 DNA reads as TGTGCCAGCAGCTTAGGCGCCCTAGCGGGGGGGCAGACCCAGTACTTC.

This clonotype has at least ten counts. This rearrangement joins TRBV7-8 to TRBJ2-3; unclear D gene. Trimming shortened V by 5 bases and J by 3 bases, and 12 bases separated the two germline ends. The germline V gene has CDR1 SGHVS and CDR2 FQNEAQ. This CDR3 spans 14 amino acids. The CDR3 sequence: CASSPGRRTDTQYF. CDR3 bases: TGTGCCAGCAGCCCTGGTCGGAGAACAGATACGCAGTATTTT.

The rearrangement joins TRBV4-3 to TRBJ1-1; D gene unclear. V was clipped by 0 bases and J by 0 bases, with 11 bases between them. Germline lookup yields CDR1 LGHNA and CDR2 YSLEER. The CDR3 extends over 16 amino acids. The CDR3 is CASSQDFSAMNTEAFF. DNA of the CDR3: TGCGCCAGCAGCCAAGACTTCTCAGCCATGAACACTGAAGCTTTCTTT.

This clonotype was seen many times. The V call is TRBV7-6, the J call TRBJ1-4; maybe TRBD1 (5 bases). The germline V gene has CDR1 SGHVS and CDR2 FNYEAQ. V was pared by 4 bases and J by 0 bases, with 6 bases between. The CDR3 loop spans 14 amino acids. The CDR3 region is CASSSGATNEKLFF. The CDR3 DNA reads as TGTGCCAGCAGCTCGGGGGCAACTAATGAAAAACTGTTTTTT.

This clonotype was observed many times. The chain is built from TRBV6-5 and TRBJ1-1, with a possible D match to TRBD1 (5 bases). This CDR3 comprises 12 residues. Germline V CDR1 and CDR2: MNHEY, SVGAGI. Trimming took off 4 bases at V and 5 bases at J, with 8 bases between the two ends. The CDR3 bases are TGTGCCAGCAGTTTCCGGGGGACTGAAGCTTTCTTT. It codes for CASSFRGTEAFF.

This clonotype appeared many times. One junction end disagrees with the germline gene, perhaps due to a read error. The V and J genes are TRBV30 and TRBJ2-3; 7 nucleotides line up with TRBD2. CDR1 is GTSNPN, CDR2 SVGIG, per germline (reference sequence). There are 11 residues in the CDR3. Written as DNA, the CDR3 is TGTGCCTGGAGTGAGCGGGGAGCGCCGGGTTTT. Encoded protein: CAWSERGAPGF.

This clonotype was seen ten or more times. The genes are TRBV4-3 and TRBJ2-4; 10 positions agree with TRBD2. Germline V gene lookup returns CDR1 LGHNA and CDR2 YSLEER. The CDR3 loop spans 19 amino acids. J lost 0 bases, V lost 1 base, and 9 bases had no gene match. This CDR3 is CASSQGTSGKPLAKNIQYF. In DNA, the CDR3 is TGCGCCAGCAGCCAAGGGACTAGCGGAAAACCACTAGCCAAAAACATTCAGTACTTC.

This clonotype was counted between two and nine times. The V gene is TRBV12-3 or TRBV12-4, the J gene TRBJ1-2; D possibly corresponds to TRBD1 (5 bases). This CDR3 comprises 14 residues. V dropped 5 bases and J dropped 4 bases, with 14 bases sitting between them. Here the CDR3 reads CASSPGTDLYGYTF. CDR3 DNA sequence: TGTGCCAGCAGTCCCGGGACGGATCTCTATGGCTACACCTTC.